The next 16 T cell receptor beta chains were all read from a single sample in a study of cytomegalovirus exposure and HLA in healthy donors. Profiling relied on immunoSEQ multiplex PCR, and the TCRdb table lists in-frame clones only, not all of them. The sample holds approximately 98,000 clones; under 97% are singletons and the top ten take 0.67%. Sequenced: PBMCs. Receptors were obtained from a woman aged 18-29 years in good health and CMV-seronegative.

CDR3 DNA: TGTGCCAGCAGCCCGTCGGGACAGGGGGTCCATACGCAGTATTTT. This encodes CASSPSGQGVHTQYF. V is TRBV2 and J is TRBJ2-3, with 11 bases identical to TRBD1. The CDR3 covers 15 residues. Germline-derived CDR1 and CDR2 are SNHLY and FYNNEI. V dropped 6 bases and J dropped 7; count of bases not matched to a gene: 9.

This clone was detected only once. This chain's CDR3 is CASRPTATNEKLFF. CDR3 sequence (DNA): TGTGCCAGCAGACCGACAGCAACTAATGAAAAACTGTTTTTT. The chain has TRBV6-1 and TRBJ1-4; D may be TRBD1 (5 bases). The CDR3 totals 14 residues. Trimming took off 6 bases at V and 0 bases at J, with 8 bases between the two ends. The germline gives CDR1 MNHNS, CDR2 SASEGT.

This chain joins TRBV2 and TRBJ2-3; 7 bases line up with TRBD2. The CDR3 is 15 residues long. Looked up from germline, CDR1 is SNHLY and CDR2 is FYNNEI. With V trimmed by 3 bases and J by 2 bases, 5 bases remained unmatched. As DNA, the CDR3 is TGTGCCAGCAGTGATGAGACTAGCATCACAGATACGCAGTATTTT. This translates into CASSDETSITDTQYF. The variable domain in full, with the rest retrieved from reference TRBV2 and TRBJ2-3, is EPEVTQTPSHQVTQMGQEVILRCVPISNHLYFYWYRQILGQKVEFLVSFYNNEISEKSEIFDDQFSVERPDGSNFTLKIRSTKLEDSAMYFCASSDETSITDTQYFGPGTRLTVL.

This chain uses TRBV5-4 with TRBJ1-2, with 10 bases lining up with TRBD1. V was pared by 3 bases and J by 8 bases, with 4 bases of the junction left unmatched. From germline, CDR1 is SGHNT and CDR2 YYREEE (reference sequence). The CDR3 is 13 residues long. The CDR3 nucleotides are TGTGCCAGCAGCTGGGGACAGGGGTACGGCTACACCTTC. Translating it yields CASSWGQGYGYTF.

The rearrangement joins TRBV28 to TRBJ1-2; D is uncertain. The CDR3 covers 12 residues. Germline-derived CDR1 and CDR2 are MDHEN and SYDVKM. V was shortened by 6 bases and J by 5 bases, with 10 bases between the two germline ends. As DNA, the CDR3 is TGTGCCAGCAGGAGAGGTGGATATGGCTACACCTTC. Translating it yields CASRRGGYGYTF.

The chain combines TRBV6-1 with TRBJ2-3; D is possibly TRBD2 (7 bases). CDR1 is MNHNS, CDR2 SASEGT, per germline. This CDR3 has 16 residues. With 3 bases removed from V and 1 base from J, the gap between germline ends came to 14 bases. CDR3 sequence: CASSDMGAGGTDTQYF. Written as DNA, the CDR3 is TGTGCCAGCAGTGACATGGGGGCGGGAGGCACAGATACGCAGTATTTT.

The rearrangement uses TRBV9 and TRBJ2-3; 10 bases map to TRBD2. The CDR3 sequence is 16 residues long. The germline V gene encodes CDR1 SGDLS and CDR2 YYNGEE. V was pared by 3 bases and J by 7 bases, with 11 bases of the junction left unmatched. The CDR3: CASSDSGGNQGNTQYF. For the CDR3, the DNA is TGTGCCAGCAGCGATAGCGGGGGGAACCAGGGAAATACGCAGTATTTT.

This clone was counted a single time. V usage is TRBV5-1 and J usage is TRBJ2-7; possible D gene TRBD2, 5 bases. Germline assignment: CDR1 SGHRS and CDR2 YFSETQ. The CDR3 runs 16 residues. Trimming removed 0 bases at V and 3 bases at J, with 16 bases between. The DNA for the CDR3 is TGCGCCAGCAGCTTGGTGTCATCAGTCCGGGGCTACGAGCAGTACTTC. The encoded protein is CASSLVSSVRGYEQYF. The full variable domain, in which reference TRBV5-1 and TRBJ2-7 provide the parts outside the CDR3, is KAGVTQTPRYLIKTRGQQVTLSCSPISGHRSVSWYQQTPGQGLQFLFEYFSETQRNKGNFPGRFSGRQFSNSRSEMNVSTLELGDSALYLCASSLVSSVRGYEQYFGPGTRLTVT.

The chain recombines TRBV4-3 with TRBJ1-2, with D unclear. The germline V and J ends were trimmed by 1 base and 7 bases, with 4 bases remaining between them. CDR3 length: 11 residues. Germline V gene lookup returns CDR1 LGHNA and CDR2 YSLEER. CDR3 sequence reads: CASSQAGGYTF. The CDR3 DNA reads TGCGCCAGCAGCCAAGCAGGTGGCTACACCTTC.

This chain joins TRBV2 and TRBJ1-1; 8 nucleotides align to TRBD1. The junction had 10 bases not matched to a gene; V was cut back by 7 bases and J by 0 bases. The CDR3 spans 16 residues. Germline CDR1 and CDR2: SNHLY and FYNNEI. The DNA of the CDR3 is TGTGCCAGCATCCAACGACAGGGGCAACTGAACACTGAAGCTTTCTTT. Its protein product is CASIQRQGQLNTEAFF.

This clone was detected a few times. The V gene is TRBV7-2, the J gene TRBJ2-7; tentative D call: TRBD2 (6 bases). The V and J ends lost 5 bases and 3 bases respectively, with 17 bases between them. Germline CDR1 is SGHTA and CDR2 is FQGNSA. The CDR3 is made up of 15 amino acids. Written as DNA, the CDR3 is TGTGCCAGCAGCCCGGGCGGGGCTGGGGACTACGAGCAGTACTTC. Translated, it gives CASSPGGAGDYEQYF.

The chain has TRBV30 and TRBJ1-5; possibly TRBD1 for D (6 bases). The V gene lost 3 bases and the J gene lost 4 bases, with 10 bases spanning the gap. This CDR3 has 13 residues. Looked up from germline, CDR1 is GTSNPN and CDR2 is SVGIG (reference sequence). The CDR3 DNA is TGTGCCTGGAGAGGACAGCCTAATCAGCCCCAGCATTTT. Its translation is CAWRGQPNQPQHF.

The chain joins TRBV29-1 to TRBJ2-3; TRBD1 matches 7 bases. This CDR3 has 13 amino acids. Germline V gives CDR1 SQVTM, CDR2 ANQGSEA. Trimming cost V 7 bases and J 1 base; bases outside gene matches: 5. CDR3 sequence (DNA): TGCAGCGGTAGACAGGGATGCACAGATACGCAGTATTTT. Its protein product is CSGRQGCTDTQYF.

This clone appeared a single time. V usage is TRBV7-9 and J usage is TRBJ2-3; TRBD2 might be the D (6 bases). Per the germline V gene, CDR1 is SEHNR and CDR2 is FQNEAQ (reference sequence). The length of the CDR3 is 12 residues. Trimming shortened V by 5 bases and J by 5 bases, and 8 bases separated the two germline ends. The CDR3 DNA sequence: TGTGCCAGCAGCCCCGGGGGAGATACGCAGTATTTT. It encodes CASSPGGDTQYF.

The V gene is TRBV5-4, the J gene TRBJ1-2, with 7 bases that match TRBD1. The CDR3 sequence is 14 residues long. V trimming: 4 bases; J trimming: 5 bases; junction bases outside the gene matches: 8. CDR1 and CDR2 (germline): SGHNT, YYREEE (reference sequence). DNA for the CDR3: TGTGCCAGCAGCCCGACAGGGAACACATATGGCTACACCTTC. Amino acids: CASSPTGNTYGYTF.

The genes are TRBV18 and TRBJ2-7; possibly TRBD2 for D (5 bases). Per the germline V gene, CDR1 is KGHSH and CDR2 is LQKENI. The length of the CDR3 is 11 residues. The germline V and J ends were trimmed by 3 bases and 6 bases, with 6 bases remaining between them. The CDR3: CASSPGSEQYF. CDR3 bases: TGTGCCAGCTCACCTGGGAGCGAGCAGTACTTC.